The 28 T cell receptor beta chains below were found in one sample sequenced in a study of T cell repertoires in cytomegalovirus infection. These receptors lack a known antigen. TCRdb fed the reads into MiXCR, producing one record per CDR3 protein. Of roughly 110,000 distinct CDR3 sequences listed, roughly 30% were seen once; the top ten hold 41%. Sequencing used CD8+ T cells from cultured PBMCs, obtained from culture after CMV antigen stimulation. These receptors were obtained from a human donor in good health (CMV status not recorded). Some clones in this sample may be carry-over from other donors' samples.

The rearrangement links TRBV7-3 to TRBJ2-3; 7 nucleotides agree with TRBD2. V was clipped by 1 base and J by 6 bases; unmatched bases: 7. Looked up from germline, CDR1 is SGHTA and CDR2 is FQGTGA. The CDR3 sequence is 15 residues long. The CDR3 loop is CASSLMGRTRDTQYF. DNA of the CDR3: TGTGCCAGCAGCTTAATGGGCAGGACTAGGGATACGCAGTATTTT.

The V gene is TRBV19, the J gene TRBJ2-1, with D hard to call. In germline, CDR1 is LNHDA, CDR2 SQIVND (reference sequence). Trimming took off 0 bases at V and 2 bases at J, with 8 bases between the two ends. This CDR3 has 15 residues. The CDR3 is CASSIEGNPYNEQFF. The CDR3 coding sequence is TGTGCCAGTAGTATAGAGGGTAACCCCTACAATGAGCAGTTCTTC.

This clonotype was seen repeatedly, ten times or more. This chain links TRBV5-4 with TRBJ2-2; possible D gene TRBD2, 6 bases. CDR3 size: 15 residues. Trimming took 2 bases from V and 4 from J, leaving 12 bases between them. Per the germline V gene, CDR1 is SGHNT and CDR2 is YYREEE (reference sequence). The CDR3 nucleotides read TGTGCCAGCAGCTTAGGGGCGGGGCCCACCGGGGAGCTGTTTTTT. This codes for CASSLGAGPTGELFF.

This clonotype came up a few times. The chain joins TRBV2 to TRBJ1-4, with 8 bases aligning to TRBD1. This CDR3 comprises 15 residues. With V trimmed by 6 bases and J by 6 bases, 9 bases remained unmatched. Germline V gene sequence: CDR1 SNHLY, CDR2 FYNNEI. The CDR3 region has the DNA TGTGCCAGCAGCCTCGGACAGGGTGGCTATGAAAAACTGTTTTTT. Translation gives CASSLGQGGYEKLFF.

This rearrangement joins TRBV2 to TRBJ2-2, with TRBD1 identical over 9 bases. Germline V lookup: CDR1 SNHLY, CDR2 FYNNEI. This CDR3 comprises 18 residues. V shed 3 bases and J 0 bases; nucleotides not matched to a gene: 8. The CDR3 sequence is CASSEPERTGANTGELFF. The CDR3 nucleotides are TGTGCCAGCAGTGAGCCTGAGCGGACAGGGGCGAACACCGGGGAGCTGTTTTTT.

The V gene is TRBV15, the J gene TRBJ1-1; D gene unclear. The CDR3 sequence is 13 residues long. CDR1 is LNHNV and CDR2 is YYDKDF in the germline V gene (reference sequence). V was pared by 5 bases and J by 1 base, with 8 bases between. The CDR3 spells CATSPDGNTEAFF. The CDR3, as DNA: TGTGCCACCAGCCCGGACGGGAACACTGAAGCTTTCTTT.

This clonotype was picked up many times. The chain combines TRBV7-9 with TRBJ2-1; D unresolved. The germline V gene has CDR1 SEHNR and CDR2 FQNEAQ (reference sequence). The CDR3 consists of 12 residues. The V end lost 1 base, the J end lost 8 bases, and 6 bases lay between the germline ends. CDR3 sequence (DNA): TGTGCCAGCAGCTTAGGTAGCTATGAGCAGTTCTTC. Amino acids: CASSLGSYEQFF. Complete variable domain (other parts from reference TRBV7-9 and TRBJ2-1): DTGVSQNPRHKITKRGQNVTFRCDPISEHNRLYWYRQTLGQGPEFLTYFQNEAQLEKSRLLSDRFSAERPKGSFSTLEIQRTEQGDSAMYLCASSLGSYEQFFGPGTRLTVL.

This clonotype was detected only a few times. The V and J genes are TRBV4-1 and TRBJ1-5; TRBD1 is a possible D gene (5 bases). The CDR3 is made up of 15 amino acids. Germline V gene lookup returns CDR1 MGHRA and CDR2 YSYEKL. V was cut by 0 bases and J by 5 bases, with 11 bases left in between. The DNA for the CDR3 is TGCGCCAGCAGCCAAGAAGAGCAGGGAGATCAGCCCCAGCATTTT. Translated: CASSQEEQGDQPQHF.

The chain has TRBV28 and TRBJ2-2; TRBD1 matches at 8 bases. With 5 bases clipped from V and 5 bases from J, the junction kept 4 bases outside the gene matches. Germline V gene lookup returns CDR1 MDHEN and CDR2 SYDVKM. This CDR3 is 14 amino acids long. This CDR3 reads CASSTGTGTGELFF. CDR3 nucleotides: TGTGCCAGCAGTACAGGGACAGGTACCGGGGAGCTGTTTTTT.

The table lists this clonotype with a few counts. The V gene is TRBV5-4, the J gene TRBJ1-4; no firm D call. This CDR3 is built from 13 residues. Trimming cost V 3 bases and J 7 bases, with 10 bases left between them. Germline CDR1 SGHNT, CDR2 YYREEE (reference sequence). The CDR3, as DNA: TGTGCCAGCAGCTCGTACGGCGGTGAAAAACTGTTTTTT. Translation: CASSSYGGEKLFF.

The chain has TRBV7-2 and TRBJ1-1; D is possibly TRBD1 (6 bases). This CDR3 has 15 residues. In germline, CDR1 is SGHTA, CDR2 FQGNSA. V was cut by 2 bases and J by 5 bases, with 15 bases left in between. In nucleotides, the CDR3 is TGTGCCAGCAGCTTAAGAACAGGGATAGGAACTGAAGCTTTCTTT. Translated, it gives CASSLRTGIGTEAFF.

The chain links TRBV2 to TRBJ1-6; D is perhaps TRBD1 (5 bases). This CDR3 has 16 residues. The germline CDR1 and CDR2 sequences are SNHLY and FYNNEI. Trimming shortened V by 6 bases and J by 10 bases, and 22 bases separated the two germline ends. CDR3: CASSEAAGGLSSPLHF. The DNA of the CDR3 is TGTGCCAGCAGCGAGGCTGCGGGGGGGTTGAGCTCACCCCTCCACTTT.

Many counts were recorded for this clonotype. The chain carries TRBV19 and TRBJ2-7, with D unresolved. CDR1 and CDR2 (germline): LNHDA, SQIVND (reference sequence). This CDR3 is 14 amino acids long. V lost 7 bases, J lost 5 bases, and 18 bases lay in between. CDR3 amino acids: CASTPQSTPHEQYF. As DNA, the CDR3 is TGTGCCAGTACGCCACAGTCCACACCCCACGAGCAGTACTTC.

The V call is TRBV5-6, the J call TRBJ2-3, with a possible D match to TRBD2 (5 bases). V was clipped by 4 bases and J by 4 bases, with 13 bases between them. Germline values: CDR1 SGHDT, CDR2 YYEEEE. The CDR3 is 14 amino acids. The CDR3 DNA follows: TGTGCCAGCAGCCTTCGAGACGGGGCAGATACGCAGTATTTT. Amino acids: CASSLRDGADTQYF.

In its sample, this clonotype was seen many times. The chain uses TRBV28 and TRBJ1-1; possibly TRBD1 for D (5 bases). The CDR3 runs 14 residues. The germline V and J ends were trimmed by 5 bases and 4 bases, with 14 bases remaining between them. Looked up from germline, CDR1 is MDHEN and CDR2 is SYDVKM. CDR3 sequence reads: CASSVYGTRTEAFF. The CDR3 DNA follows: TGTGCCAGCAGTGTCTACGGGACCCGCACTGAAGCTTTCTTT.

The chain's CDR3 is CASSFWTDPETINEQFF. DNA of the CDR3: TGTGCCAGCAGCTTTTGGACAGACCCTGAAACTATCAATGAGCAGTTCTTC. The rearrangement uses TRBV11-2 and TRBJ2-1, with a weak D call TRBD1 (6 bases). CDR3 length: 17 amino acids. Germline V gene data show CDR1 as SGHAT and CDR2 as FQNNGV. V was trimmed by 3 bases and J by 6 bases, leaving 21 bases between them.

This clonotype was seen a few times. The rearrangement joins TRBV28 to TRBJ2-7; 8 bases fit TRBD1. Germline trimming cut 2 bases from V and 4 bases from J; bases unmatched to any gene: 10. Germline V lookup: CDR1 MDHEN, CDR2 SYDVKM. There are 16 residues in the CDR3. The CDR3 reads CASSLSGQGASYEQYF. CDR3 coding DNA: TGTGCCAGCAGTTTAAGTGGGCAGGGGGCATCTTACGAGCAGTACTTC.

DNA for the CDR3: TGTGCCAGCAGTTACACTGAAGCTTTCTTT. It translates to CASSYTEAFF. The chain uses TRBV12-3 or TRBV12-4 and TRBJ1-1; D remains ambiguous. V dropped 4 bases and J dropped 3 bases, with 0 bases sitting between them. CDR3 length: 10 amino acids.

This sequence joins TRBV4-1 and TRBJ2-1, with 8 bases that match TRBD2. The V gene end was trimmed by 1 base and the J gene end by 3 bases; junction bases not matched to a gene: 5. Per the germline V gene, CDR1 is MGHRA and CDR2 is YSYEKL. This CDR3 spans 16 amino acids. CDR3 in DNA: TGCGCCAGCAGCCAAGGGCTAGCGGGCAACTACAATGAGCAGTTCTTC. Residues: CASSQGLAGNYNEQFF.

This clonotype was seen more than once but under ten times. In nucleotides, the CDR3 is TGTGCCAGCAGTTACGCCGCGGGGAACGAGCAGTACTTC. Translation: CASSYAAGNEQYF. The chain has TRBV6-2 or TRBV6-3 and TRBJ2-7; TRBD2 is a possible D gene (6 bases). Trimming stripped 2 bases from V and 5 bases from J, with 10 bases between. Germline lookup yields CDR1 MNHEY and CDR2 SVGEGT. The CDR3 runs 13 residues.

The J gene is TRBJ1-1, the V gene TRBV2; 7 positions agree with TRBD1. Trimming took 4 bases from V and 1 from J; bases not matched to a gene: 3. Germline V CDR1 and CDR2: SNHLY, FYNNEI. This CDR3 region has 14 residues. CDR3 in DNA: TGTGCCAGCAGTGTGACAGGGCCGAACACTGAAGCTTTCTTT. It translates to CASSVTGPNTEAFF.

The V gene is TRBV19, the J gene TRBJ1-1; D gene ambiguous. Germline-derived CDR1 and CDR2 are LNHDA and SQIVND (reference sequence). Trimming pared 1 base from V and 3 bases from J, leaving 9 bases between. This CDR3 contains 14 residues. Written as DNA, the CDR3 is TGTGCCAGTAGTATAGCTGTGGCGGACACTGAAGCTTTCTTT. Amino acid sequence: CASSIAVADTEAFF.

The CDR3, as DNA: TGTGCCAGCAGTCCCGACAGGGTGAACACCGGGGAGCTGTTTTTT. Its translation: CASSPDRVNTGELFF. V gene TRBV27 combines with J gene TRBJ2-2, with 7 nucleotides matching TRBD1. The V and J ends lost 5 bases and 1 base, in that order; junction bases with no gene match: 4. CDR3 length equals 15 residues. Germline-derived CDR1 and CDR2 are MNHEY and SMNVEV (reference sequence).

This clonotype was found a few times. V gene TRBV9 combines with J gene TRBJ1-1; a possible D gene is TRBD1 (6 bases). This CDR3 is built from 15 residues. V lost 0 bases and J 1 base, leaving 10 bases between the germline ends. Germline V CDR1 and CDR2: SGDLS, YYNGEE. The chain's CDR3 is CASSVGGQGNTEAFF. In DNA form, the CDR3 reads TGTGCCAGCAGCGTAGGGGGGCAGGGGAACACTGAAGCTTTCTTT.

This clonotype appeared many times. This chain joins TRBV7-6 and TRBJ2-7, with 10 bases identical to TRBD1. Germline CDR1 and CDR2: SGHVS and FNYEAQ. Trimming took 5 bases from V and 0 from J; bases not matched to a gene: 13. CDR3 size: 18 residues. The CDR3 sequence is CASSTHRDRGFSSYEQYF. The CDR3 DNA reads as TGTGCCAGCAGCACCCACCGGGACAGGGGCTTCAGCTCCTACGAGCAGTACTTC. The full variable domain, its missing parts supplied by reference TRBV7-6 and TRBJ2-7, is GAGVSQSPRYKVTKRGQDVALRCDPISGHVSLYWYRQALGQGPEFLTYFNYEAQQDKSGLPNDRFSAERPEGSISTLTIQRTEQRDSAMYRCASSTHRDRGFSSYEQYFGPGTRLTVT.

The chain recombines TRBV10-3 with TRBJ2-7; D gene uncertain. CDR3 size: 14 residues. V was trimmed by 3 bases and J by 2 bases, leaving 11 bases between them. Germline V gene sequence: CDR1 ENHRY, CDR2 SYGVKD. The DNA of the CDR3 is TGTGCCATCAGTGACCCAGGCTACGCCTACGAGCAGTACTTC. It is translated as CAISDPGYAYEQYF.

This clonotype was detected only a few times. The rearrangement uses TRBV28 and TRBJ1-5; 7 bases map to TRBD1. Germline-derived CDR1 and CDR2 are MDHEN and SYDVKM. The J segment lost 4 bases and the V segment lost 5 bases, leaving 8 bases of the junction unmatched. CDR3 length: 15 residues. The CDR3 DNA reads as TGTGCCAGCAGTAACCGGGGACAGTTAAATCAGCCCCAGCATTTT. Amino acid sequence: CASSNRGQLNQPQHF. Full variable domain (missing parts from reference TRBV28 and TRBJ1-5): DVKVTQSSRYLVKRTGEKVFLECVQDMDHENMFWYRQDPGLGLRLIYFSYDVKMKEKGDIPEGYSVSREKKERFSLILESASTNQTSMYLCASSNRGQLNQPQHFGDGTRLSIL.

The chain is built from TRBV6-1 and TRBJ2-3; D perhaps matches TRBD1 (6 bases). Trimming took 5 bases from V and 4 from J, leaving 16 bases between them. The CDR3 loop spans 15 amino acids. Germline CDR1 MNHNS, CDR2 SASEGT. Here the CDR3 reads CASSRYSGQSDTQYF. The CDR3 nucleotides are TGTGCCAGCAGTCGTTACTCTGGACAGTCAGATACGCAGTATTTT.